The sequence of this T cell receptor (beta chain) was determined in a study of blood T cells in healthy people across ages. Through a sample-barcoded 5' primer and a J-beta primer mix, a second PCR was run for roughly 7 to 12 cycles. TCRdb independently ran MiXCR on the 5' RACE reads; one entry per CDR3 protein. This sample yields 1.5 million to 2 million distinct CDR3 sequences, of which approximately 30% are seen a single time; less than 9.5% belongs to the top ten. Trimming cost V 1 base and J 0 bases, with 7 bases left between them. This CDR3 is 14 amino acids long. Germline V gene data show CDR1 as SNHLY and CDR2 as FYNNEI. Study-level findings and limits: Researchers report that TCR beta diversity correlated strongly with naive T cell percentage.

About this clonotype: Its cognate antigen is unknown.

The sequence derives from a woman aged 25 to 39 in good health. Sequenced input: blood. The chain combines TRBV2 with TRBJ2-7; D gene ambiguous. The CDR3 DNA sequence: TGTGCCAGCAGTGAAGTACCGAGCTCCTACGAGCAGTACTTC. Its protein is CASSEVPSSYEQYF.